The sequence of this T cell receptor beta chain was determined in a study of CD8+CD57+ T cells in acquired aplastic anemia. Turning to the study itself: On average, sorted CD4+ and CD8+ cells gave around 3.3 ug of DNA.

This clonotype was detected many times. The template for TCR beta VDJ and CDR3 sequence profiling was genomic DNA. TCRdb processed the reads anew with MiXCR; each CDR3 protein has one entry. The sample consists of around 430,000 distinct CDR3 sequences, approximately 32% of them appearing once. Individuals selected for sequencing had exhibited CD8+CD57+ cell expansion on flow cytometry. V lost 3 bases and J lost 4; bases outside the gene matches: 11. Germline loops: CDR1 MGHDK, CDR2 SYGVNS. The CDR3 is made up of 18 amino acids. Sequenced material: sorted CD4+, CD8+, or CD8+CD57+ T cells (not recorded which) from PBMCs. The chain employs TRBV25-1 and TRBJ2-6, with TRBD1 matching 8 bases. The source of this sequence is a human donor with aplastic anemia. For the CDR3, the DNA is TGTGCCAGCAGTGAGACAGGGGCCCTCTTAAGGGGGGCCAACGTCCTGACTTTC. Protein product: CASSETGALLRGANVLTF. Complete variable domain (other parts from reference TRBV25-1 and TRBJ2-6): EADIYQTPRYLVIGTGKKITLECSQTMGHDKMYWYQQDPGMELHLIHYSYGVNSTEKGDLSSESTVSRIRTEHFPLTLESARPSHTSQYLCASSETGALLRGANVLTFGAGSRLTVL.